The 14 T cell receptor beta chains given below trace back to one sample, sequenced in a study of cytomegalovirus exposure and HLA in healthy donors. 13 Jbeta primers and 60 Vbeta primers were used for the PCR. Profiling relied on immunoSEQ multiplex PCR, and the TCRdb table lists in-frame clones only, not all of them. The sample contains approximately 160,000 clones, roughly four fifths of which appear only once. Sequenced sample: PBMCs. The receptor set was obtained from a girl aged 10 to 17 in good health and CMV-seropositive.

The table lists this clone with a count of one. V and J are TRBV9 and TRBJ2-1; TRBD2 aligns across 9 bases. The CDR3 totals 20 residues. Unmatched junction bases numbered 13, after V lost 0 bases and J lost 0 bases. Germline-derived CDR1 and CDR2 are SGDLS and YYNGEE. The CDR3 coding sequence is TGTGCCAGCAGCGTAGCCCAGCGCGGGGGGGCCGCGAGCTCCTACAATGAGCAGTTCTTC. Translated, it gives CASSVAQRGGAASSYNEQFF.

V gene TRBV30 combines with J gene TRBJ1-3, with D maybe TRBD1 (6 bases). This CDR3 is 14 amino acids long. The germline CDR1 and CDR2 sequences are GTSNPN and SVGIG (reference sequence). With 3 bases removed from V and 0 bases from J, the gap between germline ends came to 9 bases. The DNA for the CDR3 is TGTGCCTGGAGGAGAGGGGGCTCTGGAAACACCATATATTTT. This gives the protein CAWRRGGSGNTIYF.

J is TRBJ2-1 and V is TRBV7-8; the match to TRBD2 covers 12 bases. V was clipped by 5 bases and J by 4 bases; unmatched bases: 3. CDR3 length equals 15 residues. Germline V gene lookup returns CDR1 SGHVS and CDR2 FQNEAQ. The CDR3 protein is CASSRTSGEYNEQFF. CDR3 DNA: TGTGCCAGCAGCCGGACTAGCGGGGAATACAATGAGCAGTTCTTC.

The V and J genes are TRBV6-1 and TRBJ2-7; TRBD2 matches at 12 bases. CDR3 length: 15 residues. From germline, CDR1 is MNHNS and CDR2 SASEGT. V dropped 4 bases and J dropped 2; count of bases not matched to a gene: 3. The CDR3 spells CASSVTSGGTYEQYF. The CDR3 coding sequence is TGTGCCAGCAGTGTCACTAGCGGGGGGACCTACGAGCAGTACTTC.

This rearrangement joins TRBV5-1 to TRBJ1-3, with a possible D match to TRBD1 (5 bases). The CDR3 sequence is 15 residues long. Between the trimmed V and J ends, which lost 0 bases and 3 bases, there was a span of 10 bases. CDR1 and CDR2 from the germline V gene are SGHRS and YFSETQ. The CDR3 spells CASSLEGANGNTIYF. For the CDR3, the DNA is TGCGCCAGCAGCTTGGAAGGGGCAAATGGAAACACCATATATTTT. The whole variable domain, remainder taken from reference TRBV5-1 and TRBJ1-3, is KAGVTQTPRYLIKTRGQQVTLSCSPISGHRSVSWYQQTPGQGLQFLFEYFSETQRNKGNFPGRFSGRQFSNSRSEMNVSTLELGDSALYLCASSLEGANGNTIYFGEGSWLTVV.

The rearrangement links TRBV27 to TRBJ1-5; TRBD1 aligns across 10 bases. Trimming at V came to 8 bases and at J to 7 bases, leaving 2 bases not matched to a gene. The CDR3 sequence is 12 residues long. Germline CDR1 is MNHEY and CDR2 is SMNVEV (reference sequence). CDR3 in amino acids: CASGQGGQPQHF. In DNA form, the CDR3 reads TGTGCCAGCGGACAGGGGGGACAGCCCCAGCATTTT.

This rearrangement joins TRBV28 to TRBJ2-5, with D tentatively TRBD1 (6 bases). The J call may be faulty, since TRBJ2-7 better matches the DNA end. The CDR3 has 13 amino acids. Looked up from germline, CDR1 is MDHEN and CDR2 is SYDVKM. CDR3 sequence reads: CASSLNRVYEQYF. CDR3 sequence (DNA): TGTGCCAGCAGTTTAAACAGGGTCTACGAGCAGTACTTC.

Only a few counts were recorded for this clone. This rearrangement joins TRBV5-4 to TRBJ2-7, with D maybe TRBD2 (6 bases). V lost 0 bases, J lost 2 bases, and 9 bases lay in between. The CDR3 runs 14 residues. Germline CDR1 is SGHNT and CDR2 is YYREEE (reference sequence). CDR3 amino acids: CASSLVGEAYEQYF. The CDR3 DNA reads as TGTGCCAGCAGCTTGGTTGGGGAGGCCTACGAGCAGTACTTC.

V usage is TRBV2 and J usage is TRBJ1-2; 9 bases line up with TRBD1. This CDR3 is 15 amino acids long. V shed 2 bases and J 3 bases; nucleotides not matched to a gene: 4. Per the germline V gene, CDR1 is SNHLY and CDR2 is FYNNEI. The CDR3 sequence: CASSEQGQGDYGYTF. CDR3 coding DNA: TGTGCCAGCAGTGAACAGGGACAGGGAGACTATGGCTACACCTTC.

Comments on this clone: Within the sample, other DNA sequences also encode this same CDR3. The V and J genes are TRBV5-4 and TRBJ2-5, with 12 nucleotides matching TRBD2. The CDR3 consists of 16 residues. The germline CDR1 and CDR2 sequences are SGHNT and YYREEE (reference sequence). The V and J ends lost 4 bases and 5 bases, in that order; junction bases with no gene match: 9. The CDR3 nucleotides read TGTGCCAGCAGCGCCGACCGACTAGCGGGGGTGGAGACCCAGTACTTC. Translating gives CASSADRLAGVETQYF.

The J gene is TRBJ2-7, the V gene TRBV28; 10 bases line up with TRBD1. CDR3 size: 17 residues. V was clipped by 5 bases and J by 3 bases; unmatched bases: 13. Germline-derived CDR1 and CDR2 are MDHEN and SYDVKM. Here the CDR3 DNA reads TGTGCCAGCAGTCCCGCCGGGACAGGGGCGTCGCTCTACGAGCAGTACTTC. Protein product: CASSPAGTGASLYEQYF.

CDR3 sequence reads: CASSLLQGATEAFF. As DNA, the CDR3 is TGTGCCAGCAGTTTATTACAGGGGGCCACTGAAGCTTTCTTT. The chain has TRBV27 and TRBJ1-1; 9 bases fit TRBD1. This CDR3 contains 14 residues. The V gene's germline CDR1 is MNHEY and CDR2 SMNVEV (reference sequence). V shed 1 base and J 4 bases; nucleotides not matched to a gene: 1.

This chain uses TRBV18 with TRBJ1-3; perhaps TRBD1 as D (5 bases). The germline V and J ends were trimmed by 3 bases and 3 bases, with 12 bases remaining between them. There are 15 residues in the CDR3. CDR1 and CDR2 (germline): KGHSH, LQKENI. CDR3 coding DNA: TGTGCCAGCTCACCGGGGGGAAGCGGTGGAAACACCATATATTTT. It is translated as CASSPGGSGGNTIYF.

The V call is TRBV30, the J call TRBJ2-7, with 13 bases fitting TRBD2. V gave up 3 bases and J gave up 8 bases; unmatched junction bases: 10. The CDR3 sequence is 15 residues long. Germline-derived CDR1 and CDR2 are GTSNPN and SVGIG (reference sequence). This CDR3 reads CAWSPLAGGPSKQYF. CDR3 DNA sequence: TGTGCCTGGAGCCCACTAGCGGGGGGGCCATCTAAGCAGTACTTC.